The 22 T cell receptor beta chains listed next were all sequenced from one sample in a study of control samples from healthy donors and cancer patients. The repertoire was sequenced with immunoSEQ multiplex PCR; TCRdb's copy has only in-frame clones and lacks some. The table lists 160,000 or so clones, nearly 95% of them singletons. The sequenced sample consisted of blood. Source of these receptors: a man in his forties or fifties in good health.

This chain uses TRBV7-9 with TRBJ1-2, with D perhaps TRBD1 (6 bases). Germline loops: CDR1 SEHNR, CDR2 FQNEAQ (reference sequence). The CDR3 spans 14 residues. Trimming left V 1 base short and J 7 bases short, with 13 bases between. CDR3: CASSLDGGPGGYTF. As DNA, the CDR3 is TGTGCCAGCAGCTTAGACGGGGGCCCGGGTGGCTACACCTTC.

J is TRBJ1-3 and V is TRBV12-3 or TRBV12-4, with no clear D. The CDR3 consists of 13 residues. Trimming stripped 1 base from V and 11 bases from J, with 12 bases between. The CDR3 sequence: CASSLGAAAAIYF. CDR3 sequence (DNA): TGTGCCAGCAGTTTAGGCGCAGCCGCCGCCATATATTTT.

This clone was found once. The V call is TRBV24-1, the J call TRBJ2-7; 12 bases match TRBD1. This CDR3 is 18 amino acids long. J lost 3 bases, V lost 2 bases, and 10 bases had no gene match. Germline loops: CDR1 KGHDR, CDR2 SFDVKD. CDR3 nucleotides: TGTGCCACCAGTGATTCGGGGACAGGGGGCGCATCTATCTACGAGCAGTACTTC. It encodes CATSDSGTGGASIYEQYF.

The chain links TRBV2 to TRBJ2-1; D unclear. V lost 7 bases to trimming and J lost 0 bases, with 10 bases between them. Germline V lookup: CDR1 SNHLY, CDR2 FYNNEI. The CDR3 is 14 amino acids. The DNA of the CDR3 is TGTGCCAGCAATAGTCTAAGCTCCTACAATGAGCAGTTCTTC. It is translated as CASNSLSSYNEQFF. The variable domain in full, completed from reference TRBV2 and TRBJ2-1, reads EPEVTQTPSHQVTQMGQEVILRCVPISNHLYFYWYRQILGQKVEFLVSFYNNEISEKSEIFDDQFSVERPDGSNFTLKIRSTKLEDSAMYFCASNSLSSYNEQFFGPGTRLTVL.

The genes are TRBV28 and TRBJ2-7; D possibly corresponds to TRBD2 (5 bases). V was pared by 8 bases and J by 3 bases, with 17 bases between. Per the germline V gene, CDR1 is MDHEN and CDR2 is SYDVKM. The length of the CDR3 is 14 residues. The CDR3 is CASSSFSGGYEQYF. For the CDR3, the DNA is TGTGCCAGCTCCAGTTTCAGCGGAGGCTACGAGCAGTACTTC.

This chain connects TRBV6-1 to TRBJ1-4; the D is unclear. This CDR3 is built from 14 residues. The V and J ends lost 3 bases and 7 bases respectively, with 12 bases between them. Germline V gene lookup returns CDR1 MNHNS and CDR2 SASEGT. CDR3 nucleotides: TGTGCCAGCAGTGAGCCGGTGGGGATTGAAAAACTGTTTTTT. Its protein is CASSEPVGIEKLFF.

This chain links TRBV2 with TRBJ1-2; D remains ambiguous. The CDR3 spans 13 residues. Per germline, CDR1 SNHLY and CDR2 FYNNEI. Trimming shortened V by 4 bases and J by 1 base, and 7 bases separated the two germline ends. The CDR3 nucleotides are TGTGCCAGCAGTGGGTACAGTAACTATGGCTACACCTTC. This gives the protein CASSGYSNYGYTF.

The V call is TRBV18, the J call TRBJ2-3, with D perhaps TRBD1 (6 bases). This CDR3 has 17 residues. The germline V gene has CDR1 KGHSH and CDR2 LQKENI. V lost 3 bases and J 2 bases, leaving 18 bases between the germline ends. CDR3 in DNA: TGTGCCAGCTCACCTACCCAGGGGCAAACGACCACAGATACGCAGTATTTT. Residues: CASSPTQGQTTTDTQYF.

The chain carries TRBV28 and TRBJ2-4; 8 positions agree with TRBD1. The germline gives CDR1 MDHEN, CDR2 SYDVKM. V dropped 5 bases and J dropped 3; count of bases not matched to a gene: 6. The length of the CDR3 is 15 residues. CDR3 sequence reads: CASSPSDRGKNIQYF. The CDR3 coding sequence is TGTGCCAGCAGTCCATCCGACAGGGGCAAAAACATTCAGTACTTC.

The chain employs TRBV7-9 and TRBJ2-7; D may be TRBD2 (5 bases). Looked up from germline, CDR1 is SEHNR and CDR2 is FQNEAQ (reference sequence). Trimming took 5 bases from V and 2 from J, leaving 16 bases between them. The CDR3 has 15 residues. The CDR3 sequence: CASSTRKEATYEQYF. In DNA form, the CDR3 reads TGTGCCAGCAGCACCCGCAAGGAGGCGACCTACGAGCAGTACTTC.

The count of this clone is one. V gene TRBV18 combines with J gene TRBJ2-7; D perhaps matches TRBD1 (6 bases). The CDR3 has 13 amino acids. V gave up 3 bases and J gave up 5 bases, with 11 bases separating them. Germline V gene data show CDR1 as KGHSH and CDR2 as LQKENI. The CDR3 loop reads CASSPRTVDEQYF. The CDR3 nucleotides read TGTGCCAGCTCACCCCGGACAGTCGACGAGCAGTACTTC.

The V call is TRBV7-9, the J call TRBJ2-7, with 7 bases matching TRBD2. This CDR3 spans 13 amino acids. Germline-derived CDR1 and CDR2 are SEHNR and FQNEAQ (reference sequence). The V and J ends lost 3 bases and 4 bases, in that order; junction bases with no gene match: 3. The chain's CDR3 is CASSLTSRYEQYF. The CDR3 DNA is TGTGCCAGCAGCTTGACTAGCAGATACGAGCAGTACTTC.

A single count supports this clone. This sequence joins TRBV5-1 and TRBJ2-3; D may be TRBD1 (6 bases). Trimming took 0 bases from V and 4 from J, leaving 9 bases between them. CDR3 length equals 14 residues. Per germline, CDR1 SGHRS and CDR2 YFSETQ. The CDR3 is CASSLEQGSDTQYF. DNA for the CDR3: TGCGCCAGCAGCTTGGAGCAGGGGTCAGATACGCAGTATTTT.

This clone was seen just once. CDR3 bases: TGTGCCAGCCAGGTAGATACGAATTCACCCCTCCACTTT. It codes for CASQVDTNSPLHF. The chain has TRBV2 and TRBJ1-6, with D uncertain. CDR1 SNHLY and CDR2 FYNNEI come from the germline V gene. V dropped 8 bases and J dropped 7 bases, with 12 bases sitting between them. This CDR3 spans 13 amino acids.

The chain employs TRBV5-6 and TRBJ1-6, with 8 nucleotides matching TRBD1. With 4 bases clipped from V and 9 bases from J, the junction kept 12 bases outside the gene matches. Germline V lookup: CDR1 SGHDT, CDR2 YYEEEE. The CDR3 is 16 amino acids. CDR3 sequence reads: CASSHTGTGYSSPLHF. In nucleotides, the CDR3 is TGTGCCAGCAGCCACACCGGGACAGGTTACAGTTCACCCCTCCACTTT. Supplemented by reference TRBV5-6 and TRBJ1-6, the full variable domain reads DAGVTQSPTHLIKTRGQQVTLRCSPKSGHDTVSWYQQALGQGPQFIFQYYEEEERQRGNFPDRFSGHQFPNYSSELNVNALLLGDSALYLCASSHTGTGYSSPLHFGNGTRLTVT.

This clone was detected only once. The J gene is TRBJ1-4, the V gene TRBV5-8; D remains ambiguous. This CDR3 contains 10 residues. Germline CDR1 SGHTS, CDR2 YDEGEE. Deletions cut 10 bases from V and 7 bases from J, with 8 bases between. The CDR3 DNA follows: TGTGCCGGGATGATTGAAAAACTGTTTTTT. Its protein is CAGMIEKLFF. Combining the CDR3 with reference TRBV5-8 and TRBJ1-4 gives the whole variable domain EAGVTQSPTHLIKTRGQQATLRCSPISGHTSVYWYQQALGLGLQFLLWYDEGEERNRGNFPPRFSGRQFPNYSSELNVNALELEDSALYLCAGMIEKLFFGSGTQLSVL.

The V and J genes are TRBV15 and TRBJ2-3; TRBD1 or TRBD2 may be the D gene (5 bases each). The germline V gene has CDR1 LNHNV and CDR2 YYDKDF (reference sequence). The V gene lost 3 bases and the J gene lost 0 bases, with 10 bases spanning the gap. This CDR3 contains 15 residues. The CDR3 DNA is TGTGCCACCAGCAGGGGGACGGGTAGCACAGATACGCAGTATTTT. Its protein product is CATSRGTGSTDTQYF.

The J gene is TRBJ1-4, the V gene TRBV9, with 8 bases that match TRBD1. The CDR3 is made up of 15 amino acids. CDR1 and CDR2 from the germline V gene are SGDLS and YYNGEE. With 3 bases clipped from V and 3 bases from J, the junction kept 4 bases outside the gene matches. The CDR3 coding sequence is TGTGCCAGCAGCGCAACGACAGGGGCTAATGAAAAACTGTTTTTT. This gives the protein CASSATTGANEKLFF.

The rearrangement links TRBV27 to TRBJ1-2; no clear D. V gave up 0 bases and J gave up 6 bases, with 8 bases separating them. CDR3 length: 13 residues. Germline V gives CDR1 MNHEY, CDR2 SMNVEV (reference sequence). Written as DNA, the CDR3 is TGTGCCAGCAGTTTATCTGGATACCATGGCTACACCTTC. Its translation: CASSLSGYHGYTF.

The chain joins TRBV7-8 to TRBJ1-1; D is unresolved. Germline V CDR1 and CDR2: SGHVS, FQNEAQ. This CDR3 region has 16 residues. V lost 4 bases and J lost 1, with 16 bases in between. Here the CDR3 reads CASSWTSGRSNTEAFF. As DNA, the CDR3 is TGTGCCAGCAGCTGGACTTCTGGACGGTCGAACACTGAAGCTTTCTTT.

Here the CDR3 DNA reads TGTGCCAGCAGTTTCGGTGGCACCGGGGAGCTGTTTTTT. It specifies CASSFGGTGELFF. The chain links TRBV27 to TRBJ2-2; no clear D. CDR1 MNHEY and CDR2 SMNVEV come from the germline V gene (reference sequence). The V end was cut by 3 bases, the J end by 4 bases, with 6 bases between. The length of the CDR3 is 13 residues.

This rearrangement joins TRBV25-1 to TRBJ2-3; TRBD2 agrees at 9 bases. V shed 4 bases and J 6 bases; nucleotides not matched to a gene: 11. The CDR3 covers 16 residues. CDR1 MGHDK and CDR2 SYGVNS come from the germline V gene. The chain's CDR3 is CASSANLAGGRDTQYF. The CDR3 DNA follows: TGTGCCAGCAGTGCGAATCTGGCGGGAGGGCGGGATACGCAGTATTTT.